These T cell receptor beta chains were read from a single sample in a study of blood T cell repertoires in COVID-19. Produced via immunoSEQ multiplex PCR; TCRdb's table is partial and in-frame only. The data hold approximately 310,000 clones, with roughly 89% observed a single time. The material sequenced was PBMCs or T cells enriched from blood (not recorded which). Receptor source: a man in his sixties who had recovered from COVID-19. CDR3s include the opening cysteine and the closing phenylalanine or tryptophan. Each record gives: CDR3 protein, CDR3 DNA, D gene, clone size, V gene, J gene. D genes are given only for firm matches. For some rows the clone size is stated as once, few or many, or as a class when expanded; others skip it.

CDR3aa: CASSPTGFFSPLHF
CDR3nt: TGTGCCAGCAGTCCGACAGGGTTCTTTTCACCCCTCCACTTT
d_gene: TRBD1
abundance: NA
v_gene: TRBV28
j_gene: TRBJ1-6

CDR3aa: CASSLAPIRGSPLHF
CDR3nt: TGTGCCAGCAGCTTAGCGCCGATCAGGGGCTCACCCCTCCACTTT
d_gene: NA
abundance: NA
v_gene: TRBV7-9
j_gene: TRBJ1-6

CDR3aa: CASSYFGSGSPLNEQFF
CDR3nt: TGTGCCAGCAGCTACTTCGGGTCGGGATCCCCCCTCAATGAGCAGTTCTTC
d_gene: NA
abundance: NA
v_gene: TRBV11-2
j_gene: TRBJ2-1

CDR3aa: CASSPNQRSYGYTF
CDR3nt: TGCGCCAGCAGCCCTAACCAACGGAGCTATGGCTACACCTTC
d_gene: NA
abundance: NA
v_gene: TRBV5-1
j_gene: TRBJ1-2

CDR3aa: CASSLAGAQETQYF
CDR3nt: TGTGCCAGCAGCTTAGCGGGGGCCCAAGAGACCCAGTACTTC
d_gene: NA
abundance: NA
v_gene: TRBV7-9
j_gene: TRBJ2-5

CDR3aa: CAWIAGRGHGELFF
CDR3nt: TGTGCCTGGATAGCGGGCAGGGGTCACGGGGAGCTGTTTTTT
d_gene: NA
abundance: NA
v_gene: TRBV30
j_gene: TRBJ2-2

CDR3aa: CASSPSGTFDSGNTIYF
CDR3nt: TGTGCCAGCAGTCCTAGTGGCACCTTTGACTCTGGAAACACCATATATTTT
d_gene: NA
abundance: NA
v_gene: TRBV5-4
j_gene: TRBJ1-3

CDR3aa: CASSEVHRTSGSNEQFF
CDR3nt: TGTGCCAGCAGTGAAGTACACAGGACTAGCGGGAGCAATGAGCAGTTCTTC
d_gene: TRBD2
abundance: NA
v_gene: TRBV6-4
j_gene: TRBJ2-1

CDR3aa: CASTGPGGDRVISYEQYF
CDR3nt: TGTGCCAGCACCGGCCCCGGAGGGGACAGGGTCATTTCCTACGAGCAGTACTTC
d_gene: TRBD1
abundance: NA
v_gene: TRBV28
j_gene: TRBJ2-7

CDR3aa: CASSLAQGGGYTF
CDR3nt: TGTGCCAGCAGTTTAGCCCAGGGAGGTGGCTACACCTTC
d_gene: NA
abundance: NA
v_gene: TRBV12-3/TRBV12-4
j_gene: TRBJ1-2

CDR3aa: CASSLRGPDYGYTF
CDR3nt: TGTGCCAGCAGCCTTCGAGGCCCGGACTATGGCTACACCTTC
d_gene: NA
abundance: NA
v_gene: TRBV28
j_gene: TRBJ1-2

CDR3aa: CASILRDTGELFF
CDR3nt: TGTGCCAGTATACTCCGAGACACCGGGGAGCTGTTTTTT
d_gene: NA
abundance: NA
v_gene: TRBV19
j_gene: TRBJ2-2

CDR3aa: CASSGQQGAEETQYF
CDR3nt: TGTGCCAGCAGCGGGCAGCAGGGGGCTGAAGAGACCCAGTACTTC
d_gene: TRBD1
abundance: NA
v_gene: TRBV11-2
j_gene: TRBJ2-5

CDR3aa: CASSKHHRHEGRQPYEQYF
CDR3nt: TGTGCCAGCAGCAAACATCATCGGCACGAGGGGAGGCAACCCTACGAGCAGTACTTC
d_gene: NA
abundance: NA
v_gene: TRBV21-1
j_gene: TRBJ2-7

CDR3aa: CASSEGPSGGAYNEQFF
CDR3nt: TGTGCCAGCAGTGAAGGGCCTAGCGGGGGCGCCTACAATGAGCAGTTCTTC
d_gene: TRBD2
abundance: NA
v_gene: TRBV6-1
j_gene: TRBJ2-1

CDR3aa: CASSFQATDVEQYF
CDR3nt: TGCGCCAGCAGCTTTCAGGCTACAGATGTCGAGCAGTACTTC
d_gene: NA
abundance: NA
v_gene: TRBV5-1
j_gene: TRBJ2-7

CDR3aa: CASSTGLAALYEQYF
CDR3nt: TGTGCCAGCAGCACGGGACTAGCGGCCCTTTACGAGCAGTACTTC
d_gene: TRBD2
abundance: NA
v_gene: TRBV11-2
j_gene: TRBJ2-7

CDR3aa: CASSQGGIEQFF
CDR3nt: TGCGCCAGCAGCCAAGGAGGCATTGAGCAGTTCTTC
d_gene: NA
abundance: NA
v_gene: TRBV4-1
j_gene: TRBJ2-1

CDR3aa: CASSWGDRDTDTQYF
CDR3nt: TGCGCCAGCAGCTGGGGGGACAGGGACACAGATACGCAGTATTTT
d_gene: TRBD1
abundance: NA
v_gene: TRBV5-1
j_gene: TRBJ2-3

CDR3aa: CASTLTGAGTEAFF
CDR3nt: TGTGCCAGTACCTTAACAGGGGCTGGAACTGAAGCTTTCTTT
d_gene: TRBD1
abundance: NA
v_gene: TRBV19
j_gene: TRBJ1-1

CDR3aa: CASSLEASQAYEQYF
CDR3nt: TGTGCCAGCAGCTTAGAGGCTAGCCAAGCCTACGAGCAGTACTTC
d_gene: NA
abundance: NA
v_gene: TRBV11-2
j_gene: TRBJ2-7

CDR3aa: CASSLTDTSYEQYF
CDR3nt: TGTGCCAGCAGCTTAACCGACACATCCTACGAGCAGTACTTC
d_gene: NA
abundance: NA
v_gene: TRBV11-2
j_gene: TRBJ2-7

CDR3aa: CASSFGGSSYNEQFF
CDR3nt: TGCGCCAGCAGCTTCGGGGGAAGCTCCTACAATGAGCAGTTCTTC
d_gene: NA
abundance: once
v_gene: TRBV5-1
j_gene: TRBJ2-1

CDR3aa: CATSRGKQGVNEQYF
CDR3nt: TGTGCCACCAGCAGAGGTAAACAGGGAGTCAACGAGCAGTACTTC
d_gene: NA
abundance: once
v_gene: TRBV15
j_gene: TRBJ2-7

CDR3aa: CASSSGFGSPLHF
CDR3nt: TGTGCCAGCAGCTCAGGGTTCGGTTCACCCCTCCACTTT
d_gene: NA
abundance: NA
v_gene: TRBV7-9
j_gene: TRBJ1-6

CDR3aa: CASSVGQGAHEQYF
CDR3nt: TGTGCCAGCAGCGTAGGGCAGGGGGCCCACGAGCAGTACTTC
d_gene: TRBD1
abundance: NA
v_gene: TRBV9
j_gene: TRBJ2-7

CDR3aa: CASSSGLAGGFHTQYF
CDR3nt: TGTGCCAGCAGTTCGGGACTAGCGGGGGGGTTTCATACGCAGTATTTT
d_gene: TRBD2
abundance: NA
v_gene: TRBV28
j_gene: TRBJ2-3

CDR3aa: CASSRTGNSYYEQYF
CDR3nt: TGTGCCAGCTCACGGACAGGGAACTCCTACTACGAGCAGTACTTC
d_gene: TRBD1
abundance: NA
v_gene: TRBV18
j_gene: TRBJ2-7

CDR3aa: CASSRPDRSLSGYTF
CDR3nt: TGTGCCAGCAGTCGCCCGGACAGGTCCCTGTCGGGCTACACCTTC
d_gene: TRBD1
abundance: NA
v_gene: TRBV28
j_gene: TRBJ1-2

CDR3aa: CASKTTGNYGYTF
CDR3nt: TGTGCCAGCAAAACCACAGGGAACTATGGCTACACCTTC
d_gene: NA
abundance: NA
v_gene: TRBV28
j_gene: TRBJ1-2

CDR3aa: CASDRGGNTGELFF
CDR3nt: TGTGCCAGCGATCGGGGGGGTAACACCGGGGAGCTGTTTTTT
d_gene: TRBD2
abundance: NA
v_gene: TRBV6-5
j_gene: TRBJ2-2

CDR3aa: CASSSTFTDTQYF
CDR3nt: TGTGCCAGCAGCTCTACCTTCACAGATACGCAGTATTTT
d_gene: NA
abundance: NA
v_gene: TRBV7-2
j_gene: TRBJ2-3

CDR3aa: CASSSQDSGANVLTF
CDR3nt: TGCGCCAGCAGCTCACAGGACTCTGGGGCCAACGTCCTGACTTTC
d_gene: NA
abundance: NA
v_gene: TRBV5-1
j_gene: TRBJ2-6

CDR3aa: CASFKGGRGTEAFF
CDR3nt: TGTGCCAGCTTTAAGGGGGGGCGCGGAACTGAAGCTTTCTTT
d_gene: NA
abundance: NA
v_gene: TRBV28
j_gene: TRBJ1-1

CDR3aa: CASRDYTDTQYF
CDR3nt: TGTGCCAGCAGGGACTACACAGATACGCAGTATTTT
d_gene: NA
abundance: NA
v_gene: TRBV6-5
j_gene: TRBJ2-3

CDR3aa: CASSLALAGSETQYF
CDR3nt: TGCGCCAGCAGCTTGGCCTTAGCGGGAAGCGAGACCCAGTACTTC
d_gene: TRBD2
abundance: NA
v_gene: TRBV5-1
j_gene: TRBJ2-5

CDR3aa: CASSLTTGGENEQFF
CDR3nt: TGTGCCAGCAGCTTAACGACAGGGGGCGAGAATGAGCAGTTCTTC
d_gene: TRBD1
abundance: NA
v_gene: TRBV11-2
j_gene: TRBJ2-1

CDR3aa: CASSLEGRETQYF
CDR3nt: TGTGCCAGCAGTCTGGAGGGGCGAGAGACCCAGTACTTC
d_gene: NA
abundance: NA
v_gene: TRBV28
j_gene: TRBJ2-5

CDR3aa: CASSPPEGAYSGNTIYF
CDR3nt: TGTGCCAGTAGCCCACCGGAGGGCGCTTACTCTGGAAACACCATATATTTT
d_gene: NA
abundance: NA
v_gene: TRBV19
j_gene: TRBJ1-3

CDR3aa: CASRVTLLRNEQFF
CDR3nt: TGTGCCAGCAGAGTGACTCTCCTCCGGAATGAGCAGTTCTTC
d_gene: NA
abundance: NA
v_gene: TRBV4-2
j_gene: TRBJ2-1

CDR3aa: CASSQDREASGRSYEQYF
CDR3nt: TGCGCCAGCAGCCAAGATCGAGAGGCTAGCGGGAGGTCCTACGAGCAGTACTTC
d_gene: TRBD2
abundance: NA
v_gene: TRBV4-3
j_gene: TRBJ2-7

CDR3aa: CASSIGLGRVYNEQFF
CDR3nt: TGTGCCAGTAGTATAGGACTAGGGAGGGTCTACAATGAGCAGTTCTTC
d_gene: TRBD2
abundance: NA
v_gene: TRBV19
j_gene: TRBJ2-1

CDR3aa: CASRPNRGYSYNEQFF
CDR3nt: TGTGCCAGCAGGCCTAACAGGGGGTACTCCTACAATGAGCAGTTCTTC
d_gene: TRBD1
abundance: NA
v_gene: TRBV28
j_gene: TRBJ2-1

CDR3aa: CASSDNRAGAGTGELFF
CDR3nt: TGTGCCAGCAGTGACAACCGGGCAGGGGCCGGGACCGGGGAGCTGTTTTTT
d_gene: NA
abundance: NA
v_gene: TRBV7-6
j_gene: TRBJ2-2

CDR3aa: CASSPLWAGGPLEQFF
CDR3nt: TGTGCCAGCAGTCCCCTCTGGGCGGGAGGGCCCTTAGAGCAGTTCTTC
d_gene: TRBD2
abundance: few
v_gene: TRBV27
j_gene: TRBJ2-1

CDR3aa: CASSPLVSEKLFF
CDR3nt: TGTGCCAGCTCACCACTGGTGAGTGAAAAACTGTTTTTT
d_gene: NA
abundance: NA
v_gene: TRBV18
j_gene: TRBJ1-4

CDR3aa: CASSLDGVGNTIYF
CDR3nt: TGCGCCAGCAGCTTGGACGGGGTCGGAAACACCATATATTTT
d_gene: NA
abundance: NA
v_gene: TRBV5-1
j_gene: TRBJ1-3

CDR3aa: CASSLALAGGLQETQYF
CDR3nt: TGTGCCAGCAGCTTAGCCCTAGCGGGAGGTCTCCAAGAGACCCAGTACTTC
d_gene: TRBD2
abundance: NA
v_gene: TRBV11-2
j_gene: TRBJ2-5

CDR3aa: CASSLMSGDEKLFF
CDR3nt: TGTGCCAGCAGTTTAATGAGCGGGGATGAAAAACTGTTTTTT
d_gene: NA
abundance: once
v_gene: TRBV6-5
j_gene: TRBJ1-4